The rows below give T cell receptor beta chains drawn from one sample of a study of T cell responses to AZD1222 COVID-19 vaccine. Using immunoSEQ multiplex PCR, the repertoire was profiled, and TCRdb retains in-frame clones only, with some absent. The sample lists roughly 120,000 clones, roughly 90% occurring once. The sequencing here drew on peripheral blood, taken 28 days after the second AZD1222 dose. These receptors all stem from an adult who received the AZD1222 COVID-19 vaccine. Both conserved end residues are part of each CDR3. Each record gives: J gene, V gene, D gene, CDR3 protein, CDR3 DNA. A D gene is named only where the DNA matches it firmly.

TRBJ2-2 | TRBV4-2 | NA | CASRPETGRRIGGELFF | TGTGCCAGCAGACCGGAGACGGGCCGCCGGATCGGCGGGGAGCTGTTTTTT
TRBJ1-1 | TRBV4-3 | NA | CASSQDRHFTEAFF | TGCGCCAGCAGCCAAGACAGACATTTCACTGAAGCTTTCTTT
TRBJ1-5 | TRBV4-1 | NA | CASSQFLGGGSNQPQHF | TGCGCCAGCAGCCAATTTCTGGGGGGAGGGAGCAATCAGCCCCAGCATTTT
TRBJ1-3 | TRBV3-1/TRBV3-2 | NA | CASSQDTRSGNTIYF | TGTGCCAGCAGCCAAGACACCAGGTCTGGAAACACCATATATTTT
TRBJ1-1 | TRBV30 | NA | CAWNENTEAFF | TGTGCCTGGAATGAGAACACTGAAGCTTTCTTT
TRBJ2-3 | TRBV14 | NA | CASSHTTDTQYF | TGTGCCAGCAGCCACACGACAGATACGCAGTATTTT
TRBJ2-2 | TRBV5-1 | NA | CASSTSGVRTGELFF | TGCGCCAGCAGCACCTCGGGGGTAAGGACCGGGGAGCTGTTTTTT
TRBJ2-5 | TRBV18 | NA | CASSHPEVRETQYF | TGTGCCAGCTCTCATCCCGAAGTCAGGGAGACCCAGTACTTC
TRBJ2-7 | TRBV2 | TRBD1 | CASSEDRGSASYEQYF | TGTGCCAGCAGTGAAGACAGGGGCTCAGCTTCCTACGAGCAGTACTTC
TRBJ2-5 | TRBV7-2 | NA | CASSPQTGSQETQYF | TGTGCCAGCAGTCCCCAGACCGGGAGTCAAGAGACCCAGTACTTC
TRBJ2-7 | TRBV3-1/TRBV3-2 | TRBD2 | CASSQLPGTSGAPSGEQYF | TGTGCCAGCAGCCAACTTCCCGGGACTAGCGGGGCCCCCAGTGGGGAGCAGTACTTC
TRBJ1-1 | TRBV6-2/TRBV6-3 | NA | CASSTPIGTEAFF | TGTGCCAGCAGTACCCCCATCGGCACTGAAGCTTTCTTT
TRBJ1-4 | TRBV2 | NA | CASSEASWDEKLFF | TGTGCCAGCAGTGAAGCATCATGGGATGAAAAACTGTTTTTT
TRBJ1-2 | TRBV19 | TRBD1 | CASSISPGGVYGYTF | TGTGCCAGTAGTATCTCGCCAGGGGGCGTCTATGGCTACACCTTC
TRBJ2-1 | TRBV5-1 | NA | CASSLGQPWDNEQFF | TGCGCCAGCAGCTTGGGACAGCCATGGGACAATGAGCAGTTCTTC
TRBJ2-1 | TRBV24-1 | NA | CATSDPAGRGVF | TGTGCCACCAGTGACCCGGCGGGCAGGGGAGTCTTC
TRBJ2-3 | TRBV19 | NA | CASSIDLSGPCAGTDTQYF | TGTGCCAGTAGTATAGACCTCTCGGGCCCCTGCGCGGGCACAGATACGCAGTATTTT
TRBJ1-2 | TRBV3-1/TRBV3-2 | TRBD1 | CASSQAWDRHGYTF | TGTGCCAGCAGCCAAGCGTGGGACAGGCATGGCTACACCTTC
TRBJ1-2 | TRBV9 | NA | CASSVGVSNGYTF | TGTGCCAGCAGCGTGGGGGTTAGTAATGGCTACACCTTC